The 6 T cell receptor beta chains given below trace back to one sample, sequenced in a study of blood T cell repertoires in COVID-19. Here immunoSEQ multiplex PCR was the method, and the copy in TCRdb shows in-frame clones only, minus some. The sample lists about 120,000 clones, 79% occurring once. Sequencing was done on a sample of peripheral blood. The receptors were sampled from a woman older than 75 with acute or convalescent COVID-19.

The chain links TRBV2 to TRBJ2-3; 7 nucleotides agree with TRBD1. With V trimmed by 4 bases and J by 2 bases, 9 bases remained unmatched. This CDR3 region has 16 residues. In germline, CDR1 is SNHLY, CDR2 FYNNEI. The CDR3 bases are TGTGCCAGCAGTGCGGCACAGGGGTGGGACACAGATACGCAGTATTTT. Residues: CASSAAQGWDTDTQYF.

CDR3 in amino acids: CASSRTHNTEAFF. The CDR3 DNA follows: TGTGCCAGCAGTCGGACACATAACACTGAAGCTTTCTTT. This rearrangement joins TRBV14 to TRBJ1-1; weak D call: TRBD1 (5 bases). CDR3 length: 13 amino acids. Per germline, CDR1 SGHDN and CDR2 FVKESK. V was trimmed by 6 bases and J by 2 bases, leaving 10 bases between them.

V is TRBV11-2 and J is TRBJ1-2, with 8 bases identical to TRBD1. V lost 5 bases to trimming and J lost 7 bases; unmatched junction nucleotides: 9. The germline CDR1 and CDR2 sequences are SGHAT and FQNNGV. The CDR3 is made up of 14 amino acids. CDR3 in DNA: TGTGCCAGCAGCCCGCGGACAGGGATTGTTGGCTACACCTTC. Translated, it gives CASSPRTGIVGYTF.

This sequence joins TRBV4-2 and TRBJ2-1; D might be TRBD2 (6 bases). From germline, CDR1 is LGHNA and CDR2 YNFKEQ. V lost 3 bases to trimming and J lost 0 bases, with 15 bases between them. The CDR3 sequence is 17 residues long. CDR3 sequence reads: CASSQGPGGNSYNEQFF. CDR3 nucleotides: TGTGCCAGCAGCCAGGGACCTGGCGGGAACTCCTACAATGAGCAGTTCTTC.

Here the CDR3 reads CASSPGLAETDTQYF. Written as DNA, the CDR3 is TGTGCCAGCAGCCCCGGACTAGCGGAAACAGATACGCAGTATTTT. This sequence joins TRBV5-6 and TRBJ2-3; 10 nucleotides line up with TRBD2. V was clipped by 4 bases and J by 3 bases; unmatched bases: 5. The length of the CDR3 is 15 residues. Germline CDR1 reads SGHDT; CDR2 reads YYEEEE.

The CDR3 region has the DNA TGTGCCAGCAGCCAAGGCGGACAGGGGGCGCTGGCCCAGTACTTC. Residues: CASSQGGQGALAQYF. V is TRBV14 and J is TRBJ2-5; 11 nucleotides agree with TRBD1. This CDR3 has 15 residues. The V and J ends lost 1 base and 9 bases, in that order; junction bases with no gene match: 7. CDR1 is SGHDN, CDR2 FVKESK, per germline. Looking up the rest from reference TRBV14 and TRBJ2-5 gives the full variable domain: EAGVTQFPSHSVIEKGQTVTLRCDPISGHDNLYWYRRVMGKEIKFLLHFVKESKQDESGMPNNRFLAERTGGTYSTLKVQPAELEDSGVYFCASSQGGQGALAQYFGPGTRLLVL.